Listed below are T cell receptor beta chains from one sample, sequenced in a study of identical twins. Using its own MiXCR run on the 5' RACE reads, TCRdb lists one record per CDR3 protein. The sample holds 350,000 or so distinct CDR3 sequences, 8.5% to 10% seen once. Sequencing used naive T cells sorted from blood. The receptors were gathered from a woman aged 45-65 years in good health. Each CDR3 is given with its conserved first and last residue. Each record gives: J gene, CDR3 length, D gene, clone size, V gene, CDR3 protein, CDR3 DNA. A D gene is named only where the DNA matches it firmly. Some rows have no size entry. The others give once, few or many, or a class for an expanded clone.

TRBJ1-1,15,NA,many,TRBV4-2,CASSQDSHSNTEAFF,TGTGCCAGCAGCCAAGACTCCCATTCGAATACTGAAGCTTTCTTT
TRBJ1-1,10,NA,many,TRBV25-1,CASSEERTFF,TGTGCCAGCAGTGAAGAGAGAACTTTCTTT
TRBJ2-5,13,NA,many,TRBV7-8,CASLVSRQETQYF,TGTGCCAGCTTAGTTAGTAGGCAAGAGACCCAGTACTTC
TRBJ1-1,13,NA,NA,TRBV19,CASSIGGRAGAFF,TGTGCCAGTAGTATAGGTGGTCGGGCTGGAGCTTTCTTT
TRBJ1-2,13,NA,NA,TRBV24-1,CATSDVLNYGYTF,TGTGCCACCAGTGATGTACTGAACTATGGCTACACCTTC
TRBJ1-1,14,NA,many,TRBV5-1,CASSLGRPNTEAFF,TGCGCCAGCAGCTTGGGTCGACCGAACACTGAAGCTTTCTTT
TRBJ2-1,14,NA,few,TRBV5-1,CASTGGSSYNEQFF,TGCGCCAGCACCGGGGGAAGCTCCTACAATGAGCAGTTCTTC
TRBJ1-1,14,TRBD1,NA,TRBV5-1,CASSLVGQGSEAFF,TGCGCCAGCAGCTTGGTGGGACAGGGATCTGAAGCTTTCTTT
TRBJ2-7,14,TRBD1,few,TRBV6-5,CASSYSTGGYEQYF,TGTGCCAGCAGTTACTCGACAGGGGGCTACGAGCAGTACTTC
TRBJ1-2,13,TRBD1,NA,TRBV29-1,CSVVRDSNYGYTF,TGCAGCGTTGTAAGGGACAGCAACTATGGCTACACCTTC
TRBJ2-3,13,NA,many,TRBV6-6,CASSLKGQDTQYF,TGTGCCAGCTCGTTGAAGGGCCAAGATACGCAGTATTTT
TRBJ1-5,13,NA,few,TRBV5-5,CASSLTGHQPQHF,TGTGCCAGCAGCTTGACAGGGCACCAGCCCCAGCATTTT
TRBJ2-5,18,TRBD2,NA,TRBV5-4,CASSPGLAGESITGTQYF,TGTGCCAGCAGCCCCGGACTAGCGGGAGAGTCTATAACTGGGACCCAGTACTTC
TRBJ2-7,18,TRBD2,many,TRBV12-3/TRBV12-4,CASSGQPPGLAISYEQYF,TGTGCCAGCAGTGGCCAACCCCCGGGACTAGCGATATCCTACGAGCAGTACTTC
TRBJ2-7,17,TRBD1,NA,TRBV5-5,CASSFGIPGTGDGEQYF,TGTGCCAGCAGCTTTGGGATCCCCGGGACAGGGGATGGCGAGCAGTACTTC
TRBJ1-4,13,NA,many,TRBV29-1,CSAAGVANEKLFF,TGCAGCGCCGCAGGGGTAGCTAATGAAAAACTGTTTTTT
TRBJ1-1,14,NA,many,TRBV5-4,CASSPADSNTEAFF,TGTGCCAGCAGCCCTGCTGACAGCAACACTGAAGCTTTCTTT
TRBJ1-5,14,NA,NA,TRBV5-1,CASSLGTSGMPQHF,TGCGCCAGCAGCTTGGGAACCTCAGGGATGCCCCAGCATTTT
TRBJ1-2,13,NA,few,TRBV10-2,CASSPAPLYGYTF,TGCGCCAGCAGTCCGGCGCCCCTCTATGGCTACACCTTC
TRBJ1-1,14,NA,NA,TRBV5-1,CASSLVGGNAEAFF,TGCGCCAGCAGCTTGGTCGGAGGGAACGCTGAAGCTTTCTTT
TRBJ2-7,14,TRBD1,NA,TRBV5-1,CASSYETGPYEQYF,TGCGCCAGCAGCTATGAGACAGGGCCCTACGAGCAGTACTTC
TRBJ2-1,16,TRBD2,many,TRBV20-1,CSARVWASGAYNEQFF,TGCAGTGCTAGAGTGTGGGCTAGCGGGGCGTACAATGAGCAGTTCTTC
TRBJ1-2,17,TRBD1,NA,TRBV5-1,CASSSSGTSRQGGGYTF,TGCGCCAGCAGTTCATCCGGGACATCAAGGCAAGGGGGCGGCTACACCTTC
TRBJ1-1,15,NA,few,TRBV19,CASSISPADGVGAFF,TGTGCCAGTAGTATATCCCCCGCGGACGGAGTTGGAGCTTTCTTT
TRBJ1-2,16,TRBD1,many,TRBV7-9,CASSSEGDSKDYGYTF,TGTGCCAGCAGCTCGGAGGGGGACAGCAAAGACTATGGCTACACCTTC
TRBJ2-3,14,NA,many,TRBV5-1,CASSNPPISGTQYF,TGCGCCAGCAGCAACCCCCCTATTTCGGGTACGCAGTATTTT
TRBJ2-5,14,NA,few,TRBV4-1,CASSQGTRGVTQYF,TGCGCCAGCAGCCAAGGGACTCGCGGCGTGACCCAGTACTTC
TRBJ2-7,14,NA,NA,TRBV5-1,CASSRENRGYEQYF,TGCGCCAGCAGCCGGGAGAACAGGGGTTACGAGCAGTACTTC
TRBJ2-2,16,NA,NA,TRBV6-2/TRBV6-3,CASSYSLAGNTGELFF,TGTGCCAGCAGTTACTCTCTTGCCGGGAACACCGGGGAGCTGTTTTTT
TRBJ1-5,13,NA,few,TRBV20-1,CSASPTPNQPQHF,TGCAGTGCTAGTCCAACGCCTAATCAGCCCCAGCATTTT
TRBJ2-1,13,NA,once,TRBV7-9,CASSLQSVYPGFF,TGTGCCAGCAGCTTACAGTCCGTGTACCCGGGGTTCTTC
TRBJ1-1,18,TRBD1,few,TRBV10-3,CAIRRTGGWGSSDTEAFF,TGTGCCATCAGAAGGACAGGGGGGTGGGGGTCCTCGGACACTGAAGCTTTCTTT
TRBJ2-2,13,NA,NA,TRBV20-1,CSARAPPTGELFF,TGCAGTGCTAGAGCCCCTCCTACCGGGGAGCTGTTTTTT
TRBJ1-1,13,NA,few,TRBV7-9,CATLPRGPTEAFF,TGTGCCACCTTACCCCGGGGCCCCACTGAAGCTTTCTTT
TRBJ2-5,14,NA,NA,TRBV19,CASSPSWVLETQYF,TGTGCCAGTAGCCCGTCGTGGGTTTTGGAGACCCAGTACTTC
TRBJ2-4,16,NA,NA,TRBV5-1,CASSPGMEVAKNIQYF,TGCGCCAGCAGCCCAGGAATGGAAGTAGCCAAAAACATTCAGTACTTC
TRBJ1-1,14,NA,few,TRBV10-3,CAISEEVMNTEAFF,TGTGCCATCAGTGAGGAGGTCATGAACACTGAAGCTTTCTTT
TRBJ2-1,12,TRBD2,few,TRBV2,CARVGTNNEQFF,TGTGCCCGAGTCGGGACTAACAATGAGCAGTTCTTC
TRBJ2-1,12,NA,many,TRBV12-3/TRBV12-4,CASSRVGNEQFF,TGTGCCAGCAGCAGAGTGGGAAATGAGCAGTTCTTC
TRBJ1-1,13,NA,NA,TRBV12-3/TRBV12-4,CASSIPQETEAFF,TGTGCCAGCAGTATTCCTCAGGAAACTGAAGCTTTCTTT
TRBJ2-7,15,NA,few,TRBV4-1,CASSQEGNRVGEQYF,TGCGCCAGCAGCCAAGAAGGTAACAGGGTGGGAGAGCAGTACTTC